This T cell receptor beta chain was observed in a study of Graves' ophthalmopathy and Graves' hyperthyroidism. Ophthalmopathy absent within 18 months of follow-up marked hyperthyroidism as stable. Eligible hyperthyroidism cases comprised new diagnoses of under 2 months' duration in individuals aged 18 to 65. Study-level findings and limits: Blood also carried most expanded thyroid clonotypes exceeding 0.001 frequency.

Researchers took RNA transcripts and amplified TCR beta CDR3 regions from them. The first-round RT-PCR employed HTBI primers together with the Qiagen OneStep RT-PCR kit. A multiplex PCR was then performed as the second round. MiXCR, applied by TCRdb to the multiplex PCR reads, yields one record per CDR3 protein. The table lists some 350,000 distinct CDR3 sequences, about 15% of them singletons. Concerning this clonotype itself: Its cognate antigen is unknown.

The sample consisted of peripheral blood. This receptor was identified in an adult woman with stable Graves' hyperthyroidism.

The CDR3 DNA reads TGCGCCAGCAGAGAGAGGGGGCCGGGAACCGGGGAGCTGTTTTTT. Amino acids: CASRERGPGTGELFF. This rearrangement joins TRBV10-2 to TRBJ2-2; 7 bases align to TRBD1. Germline V gene sequence: CDR1 WSHSY, CDR2 SAAADI. The length of the CDR3 is 15 residues. J was trimmed by 5 bases and V by 6 bases; bases with no gene match: 9.